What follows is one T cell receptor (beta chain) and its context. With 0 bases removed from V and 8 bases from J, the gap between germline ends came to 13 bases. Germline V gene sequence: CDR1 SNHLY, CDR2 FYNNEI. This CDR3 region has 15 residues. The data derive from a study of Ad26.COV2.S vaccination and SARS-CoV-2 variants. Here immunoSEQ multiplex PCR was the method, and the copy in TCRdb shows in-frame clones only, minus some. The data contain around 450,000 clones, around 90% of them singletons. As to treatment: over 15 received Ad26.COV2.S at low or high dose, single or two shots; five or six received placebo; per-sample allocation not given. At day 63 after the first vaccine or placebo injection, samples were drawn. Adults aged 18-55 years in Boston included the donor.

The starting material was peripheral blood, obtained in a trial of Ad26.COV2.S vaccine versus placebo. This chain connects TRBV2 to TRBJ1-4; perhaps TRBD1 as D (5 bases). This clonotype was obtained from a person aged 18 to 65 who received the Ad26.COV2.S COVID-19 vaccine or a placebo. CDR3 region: CASSEALGESEKLFF. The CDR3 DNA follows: TGTGCCAGCAGTGAAGCGCTAGGGGAATCGGAAAAACTGTTTTTT.